These 27 T cell receptor beta chains were all obtained from the same sample, sequenced in a study of T cells expressing NK-cell markers. No DNA is given; TCRdb re-called the 5' RACE reads and lists each CDR3 protein once. Its table records 500,000 to 700,000 distinct CDR3 sequences. Material for sequencing was blood T cells: a sorted CD56 or NKG2C T cell subset, CD4+ or CD8+ T cells, or bulk PBMC T cells (not recorded which). Receptors originate from a man aged 18 to 35 in good health.

The chain joins TRBV6-1 to TRBJ1-4. This CDR3 is 13 amino acids long. Germline assignment: CDR1 MNHNS and CDR2 SASEGT. CDR3 region: CASSESQDEKLFF.

The V call is TRBV4-1, the J call TRBJ2-3; TCRdb's D call, TRBD1, is unchecked because there is no DNA. This CDR3 spans 15 amino acids. Germline V gives CDR1 MGHRA, CDR2 YSYEKL. This CDR3 is CASSQMGPGSDTQYF.

The J gene is TRBJ1-2, the V gene TRBV29-1. Germline V gene data show CDR1 as SQVTM and CDR2 as ANQGSEA. The CDR3 consists of 11 residues. The chain's CDR3 is CSVGTSLGYTF.

The rearrangement uses TRBV7-2 and TRBJ1-5. There are 14 residues in the CDR3. CDR1 and CDR2 from the germline V gene are SGHTA and FQGNSA. CDR3: CASSSGTSAQPQHF.

The rearrangement joins TRBV7-8 to TRBJ2-3; TCRdb indicates TRBD1, and absent DNA this call remains unverified. This CDR3 is 17 amino acids long. The germline gives CDR1 SGHVS, CDR2 FQNEAQ. Here the CDR3 reads CASSLESWDRTTDTQYF.

The V call is TRBV20-1, the J call TRBJ2-5; absent DNA, TCRdb's TRBD2 call cannot be checked. The CDR3 length is 15 residues. Germline values: CDR1 DFQATT, CDR2 SNEGSKA (reference sequence). The CDR3 region is CSAKKTSGNQETQYF.

The rearrangement links TRBV6-1 to TRBJ1-6; TCRdb indicates TRBD1, and absent DNA this call remains unverified. The CDR3 totals 13 residues. From germline, CDR1 is MNHNS and CDR2 SASEGT. The CDR3 sequence: CASRDRGASPLHF.

The chain links TRBV11-2 to TRBJ2-5; checking the TCRdb D call of TRBD2 is not possible without DNA. Germline V CDR1 and CDR2: SGHAT, FQNNGV. The CDR3 has 15 amino acids. The CDR3 sequence is CASSLPGLAQETQYF.

The chain couples TRBV20-1 to TRBJ2-1; TCRdb's D gene call, TRBD2, goes unchecked for lack of DNA. This CDR3 contains 14 residues. Germline assignment: CDR1 DFQATT and CDR2 SNEGSKA (reference sequence). The CDR3 is CSAMIGASGTQQFF.

The V call is TRBV27, the J call TRBJ2-5; lacking DNA, the TRBD1 call made by TCRdb goes unchecked. Germline CDR1 is MNHEY and CDR2 is SMNVEV (reference sequence). The CDR3 is 15 amino acids. This CDR3 reads CASTPSGQTQETQYF.

The CDR3 loop is CASSPRFSGNTIYF. This rearrangement joins TRBV12-3 or TRBV12-4 to TRBJ1-3. CDR3 size: 14 residues.

The chain combines TRBV5-1 with TRBJ2-2; the D call from TCRdb, TRBD2, cannot be confirmed without DNA. The germline gives CDR1 SGHRS, CDR2 YFSETQ. This CDR3 contains 18 residues. The chain's CDR3 is CASSRPGTSGTGSGELFF.

The chain recombines TRBV9 with TRBJ2-3; the TRBD2 assignment by TCRdb is unverifiable without DNA. Germline CDR1 is SGDLS and CDR2 is YYNGEE. The CDR3 is 14 residues long. The chain's CDR3 is CASSQALMPDTQYF.

CDR3: CSASLSSYNEQFF. V usage is TRBV20-1 and J usage is TRBJ2-1. CDR3 size: 13 residues. In germline, CDR1 is DFQATT, CDR2 SNEGSKA (reference sequence).

CDR3: CASRRSGVSTDTQYF. The V call is TRBV6-5, the J call TRBJ2-3; TCRdb's D gene call, TRBD1, goes unchecked for lack of DNA. The CDR3 spans 15 residues. The germline gives CDR1 MNHEY, CDR2 SVGAGI.

This chain joins TRBV21-1 and TRBJ1-2; TCRdb lists TRBD1, though no DNA is available to test this call. TRBV21-1 is reported as a pseudogene. This CDR3 spans 16 amino acids. The CDR3 reads CASSKVVRGKGRGYTF.

The CDR3 sequence: CASGPTLNTEAFF. The chain couples TRBV12-5 to TRBJ1-1. The CDR3 extends over 13 amino acids. Looked up from germline, CDR1 is LGHNT and CDR2 is FRNRAP.

The chain recombines TRBV7-2 with TRBJ2-4. CDR1 and CDR2 from the germline V gene are SGHTA and FQGNSA. The CDR3 loop spans 13 amino acids. Here the CDR3 reads CASTEVGKNIQYF.

The chain couples TRBV7-8 to TRBJ1-3. The germline CDR1 and CDR2 sequences are SGHVS and FQNEAQ. The CDR3 spans 13 residues. CDR3 sequence reads: CASGPRSGNTIYF. The complete variable domain, with remaining parts taken from reference TRBV7-8 and TRBJ1-3, reads GAGVSQSPRYKVAKRGQDVALRCDPISGHVSLFWYQQALGQGPEFLTYFQNEAQLDKSGLPSDRFFAERPEGSVSTLKIQRTQQEDSAVYLCASGPRSGNTIYFGEGSWLTVV.

V is TRBV6-4 and J is TRBJ2-1; TCRdb selects TRBD2, and the lack of DNA leaves this call unchecked. The length of the CDR3 is 13 residues. Per germline, CDR1 MRHNA and CDR2 SNTAGT. The CDR3 loop is CASASGSMYEQFF.

The CDR3: CASSRGGLAGIEQFF. The V and J genes are TRBV5-1 and TRBJ2-1; TCRdb's D call, TRBD2, is unchecked because there is no DNA. CDR3 length: 15 amino acids. The V gene's germline CDR1 is SGHRS and CDR2 YFSETQ. Combining the CDR3 with reference TRBV5-1 and TRBJ2-1 gives the whole variable domain KAGVTQTPRYLIKTRGQQVTLSCSPISGHRSVSWYQQTPGQGLQFLFEYFSETQRNKGNFPGRFSGRQFSNSRSEMNVSTLELGDSALYLCASSRGGLAGIEQFFGPGTRLTVL.

The V gene is TRBV27, the J gene TRBJ1-6; TCRdb lists TRBD1, though no DNA is available to test this call. The CDR3 totals 18 residues. Germline V gene data show CDR1 as MNHEY and CDR2 as SMNVEV (reference sequence). The chain's CDR3 is CASSPTPRGSSYNSPLHF.

CDR3 protein: CASSFSLSGGPGELFF. The chain uses TRBV28 and TRBJ2-2; TCRdb's D call, TRBD2, is unchecked because there is no DNA. CDR1 is MDHEN and CDR2 is SYDVKM in the germline V gene. The CDR3 is made up of 16 amino acids.

The chain links TRBV9 to TRBJ2-1. Germline lookup yields CDR1 SGDLS and CDR2 YYNGEE. This CDR3 contains 13 residues. The CDR3 protein is CASSAPQYNEQFF.

The rearrangement uses TRBV6-5 and TRBJ2-3; TCRdb proposes TRBD1, but this gene call is untestable without DNA. Germline-derived CDR1 and CDR2 are MNHEY and SVGAGI. This CDR3 comprises 16 residues. CDR3 residues: CASSWDPNGGPDTQYF.

V and J are TRBV6-2 or TRBV6-3 and TRBJ2-5; TCRdb calls TRBD2, which cannot be checked without DNA. The CDR3 consists of 12 residues. CDR1 and CDR2 (germline): MNHEY, SVGEGT. CDR3 sequence reads: CASGPGPETQYF.

V is TRBV5-5 and J is TRBJ1-6. Per the germline V gene, CDR1 is SGHKS and CDR2 is YYEKEE (reference sequence). The CDR3 has 16 amino acids. The CDR3 sequence: CASSLDSAGRWSPLHF. Filled out from reference TRBV5-5 and TRBJ1-6, the complete variable domain reads DAGVTQSPTHLIKTRGQQVTLRCSPISGHKSVSWYQQVLGQGPQFIFQYYEKEERGRGNFPDRFSARQFPNYSSELNVNALLLGDSALYLCASSLDSAGRWSPLHFGNGTRLTVT.